The present T cell receptor (beta chain) was sequenced within a study of cytotoxic CD8 clonotypes in ibrutinib-treated CLL. Findings and limits, study-wide: Before falling back toward baseline at progression, clonality had risen at the time of ibrutinib response. Researchers report that baseline clonality outpaced age-matched healthy donors and tracked circulating CD8+ T-cell counts.

TCRdb's copy holds only in-frame clones and misses some; the assay was immunoSEQ multiplex PCR. Altogether approximately 150,000 clones are present, about 88% being singletons, with the ten largest covering 3% to 3.5%. This CDR3 spans 15 amino acids. CDR1 SGHAT and CDR2 FQNNGV come from the germline V gene. Trimming stripped 0 bases from V and 1 base from J, with 10 bases between. Concerning this clone: Its specificity is not known.

The sequence derives from a human donor with chronic lymphocytic leukemia. Material: PBMCs, obtained at disease progression, from a patient treated with ibrutinib. The chain couples TRBV11-2 to TRBJ2-7, with D maybe TRBD2 (6 bases). The CDR3 protein is CASSLEGGRSYEQYF. CDR3 sequence (DNA): TGTGCCAGCAGCTTAGAGGGGGGACGATCCTACGAGCAGTACTTC. Combining the CDR3 with reference TRBV11-2 and TRBJ2-7 gives the whole variable domain EAGVAQSPRYKIIEKRQSVAFWCNPISGHATLYWYQQILGQGPKLLIQFQNNGVVDDSQLPKDRFSAERLKGVDSTLKIQPAKLEDSAVYLCASSLEGGRSYEQYFGPGTRLTVT.